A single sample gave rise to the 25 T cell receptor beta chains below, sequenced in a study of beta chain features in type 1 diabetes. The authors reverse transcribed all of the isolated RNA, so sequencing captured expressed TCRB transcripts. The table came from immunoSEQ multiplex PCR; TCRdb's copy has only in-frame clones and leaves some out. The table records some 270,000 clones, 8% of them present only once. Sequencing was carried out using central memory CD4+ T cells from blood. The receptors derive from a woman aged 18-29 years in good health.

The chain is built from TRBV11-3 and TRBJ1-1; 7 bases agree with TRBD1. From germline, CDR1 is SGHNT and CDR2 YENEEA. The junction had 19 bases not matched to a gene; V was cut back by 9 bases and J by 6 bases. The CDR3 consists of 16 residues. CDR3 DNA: TGTGCCAGTTTGCCTCCCGGGGCTAGGGGGCTATCTGAAGCTTTCTTT. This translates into CASLPPGARGLSEAFF.

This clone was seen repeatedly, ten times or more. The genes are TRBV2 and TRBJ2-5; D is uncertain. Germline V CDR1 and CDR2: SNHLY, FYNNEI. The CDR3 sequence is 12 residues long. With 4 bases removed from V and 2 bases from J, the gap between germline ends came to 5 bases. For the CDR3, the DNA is TGTGCCAGCAGTGGAGAGCAAGAGACCCAGTACTTC. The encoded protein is CASSGEQETQYF.

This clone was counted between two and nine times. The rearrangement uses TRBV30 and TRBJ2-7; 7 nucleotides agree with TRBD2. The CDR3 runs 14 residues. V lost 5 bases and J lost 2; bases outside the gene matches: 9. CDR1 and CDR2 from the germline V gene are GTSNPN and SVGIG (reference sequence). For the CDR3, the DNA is TGTGCCTGGTCGACTGCGGCGGGGGCCTACGAGCAGTACTTC. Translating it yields CAWSTAAGAYEQYF. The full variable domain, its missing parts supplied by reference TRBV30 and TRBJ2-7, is SQTIHQWPATLVQPVGSPLSLECTVEGTSNPNLYWYRQAAGRGLQLLFYSVGIGQISSEVPQNLSASRPQDRQFILSSKKLLLSDSGFYLCAWSTAAGAYEQYFGPGTRLTVT.

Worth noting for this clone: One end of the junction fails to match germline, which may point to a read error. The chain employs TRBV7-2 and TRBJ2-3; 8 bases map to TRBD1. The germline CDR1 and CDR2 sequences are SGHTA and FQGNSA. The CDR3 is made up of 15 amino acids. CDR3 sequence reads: CASSHVGQGTDTQYF. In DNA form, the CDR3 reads TGCGCCAGCAGCCACGTGGGACAGGGCACAGATACGCAGTATTTT.

The CDR3 sequence: CASSEVRQGGLEQYF. The CDR3 DNA sequence: TGTGCCAGCAGTGAAGTGCGACAGGGGGGTCTCGAGCAGTACTTC. The rearrangement links TRBV2 to TRBJ2-7; 9 nucleotides match TRBD1. V was clipped by 1 base and J by 6 bases; unmatched bases: 7. CDR3 size: 15 residues. CDR1 is SNHLY and CDR2 is FYNNEI in the germline V gene.

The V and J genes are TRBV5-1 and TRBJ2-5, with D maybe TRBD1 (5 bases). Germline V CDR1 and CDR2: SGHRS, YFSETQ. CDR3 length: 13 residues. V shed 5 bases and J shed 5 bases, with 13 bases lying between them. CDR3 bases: TGCGCCAGCAGAGATACAGGTGCCGAGACCCAGTACTTC. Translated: CASRDTGAETQYF.

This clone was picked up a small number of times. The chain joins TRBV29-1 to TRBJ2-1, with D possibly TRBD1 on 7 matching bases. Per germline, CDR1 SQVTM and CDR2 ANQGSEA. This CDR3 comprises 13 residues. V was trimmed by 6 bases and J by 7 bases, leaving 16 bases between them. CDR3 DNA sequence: TGCAGCGTCCTGATACAGGGGACTAATGAGCAGTTCTTC. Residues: CSVLIQGTNEQFF.

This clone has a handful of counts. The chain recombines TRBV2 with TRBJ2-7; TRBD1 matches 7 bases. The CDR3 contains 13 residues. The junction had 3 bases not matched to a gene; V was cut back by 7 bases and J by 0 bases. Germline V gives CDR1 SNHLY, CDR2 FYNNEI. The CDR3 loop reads CASKWDSSYEQYV. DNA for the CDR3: TGTGCCAGCAAGTGGGACAGCTCCTACGAGCAGTACGTC.

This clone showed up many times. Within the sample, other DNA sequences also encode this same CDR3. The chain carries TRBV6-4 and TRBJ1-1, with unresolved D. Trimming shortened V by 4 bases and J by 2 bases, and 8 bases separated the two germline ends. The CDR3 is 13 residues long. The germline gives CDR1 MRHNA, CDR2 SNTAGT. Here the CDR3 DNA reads TGTGCCAGCAGTGTTTCCGTAAACACTGAAGCTTTCTTT. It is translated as CASSVSVNTEAFF.

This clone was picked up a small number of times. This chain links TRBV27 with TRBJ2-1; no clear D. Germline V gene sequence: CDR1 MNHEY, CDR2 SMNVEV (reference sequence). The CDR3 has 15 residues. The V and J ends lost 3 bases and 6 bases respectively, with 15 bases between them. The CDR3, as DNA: TGTGCCAGCAGTTTCTACGGGCATGTGAGCAATGAGCAGTTCTTC. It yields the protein CASSFYGHVSNEQFF.

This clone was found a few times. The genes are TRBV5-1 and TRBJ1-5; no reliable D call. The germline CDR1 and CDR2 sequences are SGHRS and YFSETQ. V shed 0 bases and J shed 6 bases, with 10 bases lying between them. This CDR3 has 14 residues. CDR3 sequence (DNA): TGCGCCAGCAGCTTGGGAGCAGGCGGTCAGCCCCAGCATTTT. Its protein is CASSLGAGGQPQHF.

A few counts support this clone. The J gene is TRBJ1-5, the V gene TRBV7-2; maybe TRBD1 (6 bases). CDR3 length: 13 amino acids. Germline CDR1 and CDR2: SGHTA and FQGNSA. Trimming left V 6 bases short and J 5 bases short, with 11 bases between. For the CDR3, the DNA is TGTGCCAGCAGTTTACAGGGAGATCAGCCCCAGCATTTT. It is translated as CASSLQGDQPQHF.

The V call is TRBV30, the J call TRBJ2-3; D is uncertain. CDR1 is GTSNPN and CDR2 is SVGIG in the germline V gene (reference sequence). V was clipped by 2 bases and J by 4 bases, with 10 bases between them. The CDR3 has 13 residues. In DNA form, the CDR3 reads TGTGCCTGGAGTCCGTCTGGAGCAGATACGCAGTATTTT. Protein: CAWSPSGADTQYF.

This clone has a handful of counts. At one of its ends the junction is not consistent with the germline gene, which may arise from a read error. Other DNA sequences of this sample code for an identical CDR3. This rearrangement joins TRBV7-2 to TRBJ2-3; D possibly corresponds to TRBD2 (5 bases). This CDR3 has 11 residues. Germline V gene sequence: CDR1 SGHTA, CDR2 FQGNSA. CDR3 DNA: TGTGCCAGCAGTTTAGCGGATACGCAGTATTTT. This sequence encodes CASSLADTQYF.

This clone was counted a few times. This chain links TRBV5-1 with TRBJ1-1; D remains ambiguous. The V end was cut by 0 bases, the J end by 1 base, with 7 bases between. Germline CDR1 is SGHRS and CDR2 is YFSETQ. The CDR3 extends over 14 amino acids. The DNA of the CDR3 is TGCGCCAGCAGCTTGGGGGCCTCGAACACTGAAGCTTTCTTT. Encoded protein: CASSLGASNTEAFF.

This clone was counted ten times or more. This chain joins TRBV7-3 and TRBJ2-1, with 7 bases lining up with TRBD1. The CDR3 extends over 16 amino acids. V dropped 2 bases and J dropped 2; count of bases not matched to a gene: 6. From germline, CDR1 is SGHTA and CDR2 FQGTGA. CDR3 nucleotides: TGTGCCAGCAGCTTACACGCAGGGGGAACCTACAATGAGCAGTTCTTC. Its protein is CASSLHAGGTYNEQFF.

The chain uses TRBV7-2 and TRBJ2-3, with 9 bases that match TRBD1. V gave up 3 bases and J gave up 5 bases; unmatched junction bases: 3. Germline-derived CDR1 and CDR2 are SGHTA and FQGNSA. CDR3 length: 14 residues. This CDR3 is CASSLRTGEDTQYF. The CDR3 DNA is TGTGCCAGCAGCTTGCGGACAGGGGAAGATACGCAGTATTTT.

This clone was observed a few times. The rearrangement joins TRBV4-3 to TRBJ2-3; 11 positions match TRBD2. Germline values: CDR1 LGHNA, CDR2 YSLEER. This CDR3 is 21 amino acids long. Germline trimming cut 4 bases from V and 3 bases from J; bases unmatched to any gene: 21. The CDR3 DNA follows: TGCGCCAGCAGCCGGGGACACGGGGCTAGCGGGAGGTCTTCCAGTACAGATACGCAGTATTTT. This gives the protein CASSRGHGASGRSSSTDTQYF.

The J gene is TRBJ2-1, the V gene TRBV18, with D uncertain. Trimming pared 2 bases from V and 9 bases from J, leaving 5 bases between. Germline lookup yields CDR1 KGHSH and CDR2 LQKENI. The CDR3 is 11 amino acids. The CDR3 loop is CASSPGSEQFF. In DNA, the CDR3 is TGTGCCAGCTCACCAGGTAGTGAGCAGTTCTTC. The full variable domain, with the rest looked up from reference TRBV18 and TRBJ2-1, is NAGVMQNPRHLVRRRGQEARLRCSPMKGHSHVYWYRQLPEEGLKFMVYLQKENIIDESGMPKERFSAEFPKEGPSILRIQQVVRGDSAAYFCASSPGSEQFFGPGTRLTVL.

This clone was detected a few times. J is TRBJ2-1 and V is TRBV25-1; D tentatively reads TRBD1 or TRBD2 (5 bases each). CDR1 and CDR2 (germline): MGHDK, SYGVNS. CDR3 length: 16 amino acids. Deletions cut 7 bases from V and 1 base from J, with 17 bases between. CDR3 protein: CASNGAGQPSYNEQFF. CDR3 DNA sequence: TGTGCCAGCAACGGGGCGGGCCAGCCGTCCTACAATGAGCAGTTCTTC.

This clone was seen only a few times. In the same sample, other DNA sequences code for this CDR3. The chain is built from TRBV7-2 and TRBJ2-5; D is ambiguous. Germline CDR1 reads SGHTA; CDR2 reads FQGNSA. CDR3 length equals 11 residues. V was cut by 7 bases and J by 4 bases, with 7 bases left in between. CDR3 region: CASNLGETQYF. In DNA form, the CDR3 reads TGTGCCAGCAACTTGGGAGAGACCCAGTACTTC.

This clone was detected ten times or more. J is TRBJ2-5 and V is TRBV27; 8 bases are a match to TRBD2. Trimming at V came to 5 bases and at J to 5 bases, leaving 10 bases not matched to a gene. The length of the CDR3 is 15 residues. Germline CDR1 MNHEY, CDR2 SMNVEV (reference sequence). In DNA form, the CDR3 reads TGTGCCAGCAGTCGTCCCAGCGGGGGAGGGGAGACCCAGTACTTC. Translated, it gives CASSRPSGGGETQYF.

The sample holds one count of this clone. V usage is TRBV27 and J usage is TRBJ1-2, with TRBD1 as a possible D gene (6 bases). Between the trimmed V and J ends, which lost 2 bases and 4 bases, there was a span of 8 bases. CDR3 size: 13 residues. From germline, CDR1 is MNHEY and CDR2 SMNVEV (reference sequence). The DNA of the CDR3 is TGTGCCAGCAGTTTAAGGGGGGCCTATGGCTACACCTTC. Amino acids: CASSLRGAYGYTF.

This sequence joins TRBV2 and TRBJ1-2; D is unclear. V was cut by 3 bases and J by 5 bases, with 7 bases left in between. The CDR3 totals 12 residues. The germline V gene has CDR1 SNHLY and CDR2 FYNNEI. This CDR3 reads CASSDSGYGYTF. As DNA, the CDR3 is TGTGCCAGCAGTGACAGCGGGTATGGCTACACCTTC.

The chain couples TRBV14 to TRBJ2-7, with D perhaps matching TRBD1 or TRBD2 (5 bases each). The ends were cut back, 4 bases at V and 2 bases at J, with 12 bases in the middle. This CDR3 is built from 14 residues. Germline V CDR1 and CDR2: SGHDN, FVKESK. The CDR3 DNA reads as TGTGCCAGCAGCCGGGGACGAGGGGCCTACGAGCAGTACGTC. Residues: CASSRGRGAYEQYV.